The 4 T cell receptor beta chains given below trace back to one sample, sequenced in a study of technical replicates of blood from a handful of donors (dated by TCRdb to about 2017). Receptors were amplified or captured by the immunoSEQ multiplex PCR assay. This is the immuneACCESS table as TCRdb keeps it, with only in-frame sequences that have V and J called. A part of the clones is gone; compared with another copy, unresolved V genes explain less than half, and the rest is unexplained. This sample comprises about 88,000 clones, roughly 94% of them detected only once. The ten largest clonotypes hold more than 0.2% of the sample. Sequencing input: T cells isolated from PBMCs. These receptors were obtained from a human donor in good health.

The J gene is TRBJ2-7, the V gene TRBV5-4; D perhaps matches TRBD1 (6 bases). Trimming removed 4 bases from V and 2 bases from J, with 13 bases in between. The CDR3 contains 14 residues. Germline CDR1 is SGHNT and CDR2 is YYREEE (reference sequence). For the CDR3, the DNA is TGTGCCAGCAGCCCACGGACAGAAACCTACGAGCAGTACTTC. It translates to CASSPRTETYEQYF.

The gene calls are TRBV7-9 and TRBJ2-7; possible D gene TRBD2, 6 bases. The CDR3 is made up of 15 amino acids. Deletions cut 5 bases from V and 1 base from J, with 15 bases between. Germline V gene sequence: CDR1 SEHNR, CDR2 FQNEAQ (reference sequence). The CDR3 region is CASSQWDSHSYEQYF. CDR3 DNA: TGTGCCAGCAGCCAATGGGACTCCCATTCCTACGAGCAGTACTTC. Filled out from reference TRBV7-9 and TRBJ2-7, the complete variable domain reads DTGVSQNPRHKITKRGQNVTFRCDPISEHNRLYWYRQTLGQGPEFLTYFQNEAQLEKSRLLSDRFSAERPKGSFSTLEIQRTEQGDSAMYLCASSQWDSHSYEQYFGPGTRLTVT.

CDR3 in DNA: TGTGCCAGCAGCTTAGGCGGGAGCAGATACGAGACCCAGTACTTC. This sequence encodes CASSLGGSRYETQYF. The chain has TRBV7-6 and TRBJ2-5; 7 bases line up with TRBD2. Germline V gene lookup returns CDR1 SGHVS and CDR2 FNYEAQ. The CDR3 loop spans 15 amino acids. The J segment lost 5 bases and the V segment lost 1 base, leaving 7 bases of the junction unmatched.

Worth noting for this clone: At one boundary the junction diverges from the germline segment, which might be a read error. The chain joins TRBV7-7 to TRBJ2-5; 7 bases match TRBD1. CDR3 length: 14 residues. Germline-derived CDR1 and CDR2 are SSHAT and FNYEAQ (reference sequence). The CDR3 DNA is TGTGCTAGCAGCCCCCGGGACAGTCAAGAGACCCAGTACTTC. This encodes CASSPRDSQETQYF.